The source of this TCR beta chain is a study of blood T cells in healthy people across ages. On this clonotype itself: Its antigen is not known.

Study-level points and caveats: The fall in TCR beta diversity per million T cells was roughly linear with age.

Deletions cut 11 bases from V and 0 bases from J, with 14 bases between. Germline V gene lookup returns CDR1 MGHDK and CDR2 SYGVNS. This CDR3 has 15 amino acids. Using a J-beta primer mix together with a sample-barcoded 5' primer, a second PCR was run for about 6 to 12 cycles. In TCRdb, the 5' RACE reads were re-called with MiXCR into one record per CDR3 protein. The sample has about 560,000 distinct CDR3 sequences, about 27% seen once. The same sample was also used in a study of T cells of mothers and their children. From that second work: Maternal samples each gave over 9 million TCR beta CDR3 reads, and child samples approximately 3 million each. The analysis detected no persistent microchimeric T cell clones.

The sequence derives from a boy between 2 and 10 years old in good health. This chain uses TRBV25-1 with TRBJ1-6; D uncertain. The sequenced sample consisted of blood. In DNA form, the CDR3 reads TGTGCCCCCTTAGGGAGAGACTCCTATAATTCACCCCTCCACTTT. It encodes CAPLGRDSYNSPLHF.